Shown below are 20 T cell receptor beta chains from a single sample sequenced in a study of CD8 T cells in ankylosing spondylitis (dated by TCRdb to the late 2010s). The library was prepared using 5' RACE. This sample was sequenced with an Illumina HiSeq 2500. TCRdb reprocessing: public reads trimmed at Q25 with fastp, clones called with MiXCR, in-frame beta chains kept. Rows are unified per CDR3 protein, each entry keeping the most common DNA and genes. The sample table records some 700,000 distinct CDR3 sequences; under 20% of these occur just once. Around 19% of the sample is in the top ten clones. The full study reports these points: A TCR beta motif of several highly homologous amino acid variants appeared characteristic of blood from ankylosing spondylitis patients.

These TCRs' antigens remain unknown. Sequencing was done on a sample of blood, either unsorted or a sorted T cell fraction (not recorded which). The source of these receptors is a male donor with ankylosing spondylitis.

There are many counts of this clonotype. The CDR3 coding sequence is TGTGCCAGCAGCTTAACGGTGGCCGGGGAGCTGTTTTTT. Its protein is CASSLTVAGELFF. V and J are TRBV7-3 and TRBJ2-2, with unresolved D. Between the trimmed V and J ends, which lost 0 bases and 6 bases, there was a span of 5 bases. This CDR3 is built from 13 residues. In germline, CDR1 is SGHTA, CDR2 FQGTGA.

This rearrangement joins TRBV19 to TRBJ2-3; D is possibly TRBD2 (5 bases). Per the germline V gene, CDR1 is LNHDA and CDR2 is SQIVND (reference sequence). The CDR3 contains 13 residues. Trimming cost V 10 bases and J 2 bases, with 13 bases left between them. DNA for the CDR3: TGTGCCACTGAGGGCCCTAACACAGATACGCAGTATTTT. Translating it yields CATEGPNTDTQYF.

The chain uses TRBV28 and TRBJ1-6, with TRBD1 as a possible D gene (6 bases). Germline CDR1 is MDHEN and CDR2 is SYDVKM. CDR3 length equals 15 residues. V was shortened by 3 bases and J by 6 bases, with 12 bases between the two germline ends. CDR3 bases: TGTGCCAGCAGTTTGTCGGACAGTTCTAATTCACCCCTCCACTTT. As protein: CASSLSDSSNSPLHF.

This clonotype was picked up one time. The V call is TRBV20-1, the J call TRBJ2-1; 11 nucleotides match TRBD2. The CDR3 sequence is 23 residues long. Looked up from germline, CDR1 is DFQATT and CDR2 is SNEGSKA (reference sequence). V shed 5 bases, J shed 6 bases, and the junction held 33 bases outside the gene matches. CDR3 residues: CSARAGTMRPGTSGSIGLNEQFF. The CDR3 DNA reads TGCAGTGCTCGAGCCGGGACAATGAGACCAGGGACTAGCGGCTCGATCGGGCTCAATGAGCAGTTCTTC.

There are a few counts of this clonotype. The chain recombines TRBV4-2 with TRBJ2-1; D is unclear. This CDR3 comprises 18 residues. Germline CDR1 is LGHNA and CDR2 is YNFKEQ. The germline V and J ends were trimmed by 4 bases and 3 bases, with 22 bases remaining between them. The CDR3 spells CASSPHLLVQQGYNEQFF. The CDR3 DNA is TGTGCCAGCAGCCCCCACCTTCTAGTCCAGCAAGGCTACAATGAGCAGTTCTTC.

This clonotype was recorded a few times. V usage is TRBV3-1 and J usage is TRBJ1-1; 8 bases align to TRBD1. This CDR3 is 14 amino acids long. V shed 7 bases and J 6 bases; nucleotides not matched to a gene: 10. Germline V gene data show CDR1 as LGHDT and CDR2 as YNNKEL (reference sequence). DNA for the CDR3: TGTGCCAGCACCTTACAGGGGGTGTTCTCTGAAGCTTTCTTT. This encodes CASTLQGVFSEAFF. Full variable domain (missing parts from reference TRBV3-1 and TRBJ1-1): DTAVSQTPKYLVTQMGNDKSIKCEQNLGHDTMYWYKQDSKKFLKIMFSYNNKELIINETVPNRFSPKSPDKAHLNLHINSLELGDSAVYFCASTLQGVFSEAFFGQGTRLTVV.

This chain uses TRBV6-2 or TRBV6-3 with TRBJ2-1; 10 positions agree with TRBD2. Unmatched junction bases numbered 12, after V lost 1 base and J lost 0 bases. The germline CDR1 and CDR2 sequences are MNHEY and SVGEGT. The CDR3 is made up of 20 amino acids. CDR3 nucleotide sequence: TGTGCCAGCAGTTACTATCGGGTTAGCGGGGGGCCAAGCTCCTACAATGAGCAGTTCTTC. Encoded protein: CASSYYRVSGGPSSYNEQFF.

The chain combines TRBV7-2 with TRBJ1-1; D not certain. V gave up 4 bases and J gave up 6 bases, with 9 bases separating them. This CDR3 region has 12 residues. The V gene's germline CDR1 is SGHTA and CDR2 FQGNSA. The CDR3 loop reads CASSSVRPEAFF. The CDR3 DNA follows: TGTGCCAGCAGCTCAGTGAGGCCTGAAGCTTTCTTT.

This clonotype was counted only a few times. V and J are TRBV4-1 and TRBJ2-1; the match to TRBD1 covers 9 bases. The CDR3 spans 15 residues. The germline gives CDR1 MGHRA, CDR2 YSYEKL. Trimming cost V 1 base and J 8 bases; bases outside gene matches: 6. CDR3 amino acids: CASSQVLDRGDEQFF. The CDR3 DNA reads as TGCGCCAGCAGCCAAGTATTGGACAGGGGTGATGAGCAGTTCTTC.

The chain joins TRBV5-1 to TRBJ1-2; possibly TRBD1 for D (5 bases). The CDR3 has 13 residues. Germline CDR1 is SGHRS and CDR2 is YFSETQ. The V end was cut by 4 bases, the J end by 5 bases, with 12 bases between. The CDR3 DNA reads TGCGCCAGCAGCCCGCGGGACGTGTATGGCTACACCTTC. Its protein product is CASSPRDVYGYTF. The full variable domain, in which reference TRBV5-1 and TRBJ1-2 provide the parts outside the CDR3, is KAGVTQTPRYLIKTRGQQVTLSCSPISGHRSVSWYQQTPGQGLQFLFEYFSETQRNKGNFPGRFSGRQFSNSRSEMNVSTLELGDSALYLCASSPRDVYGYTFGSGTRLTVV.

This chain connects TRBV6-2 or TRBV6-3 to TRBJ2-6; no definite D call. Looked up from germline, CDR1 is MNHEY and CDR2 is SVGEGT. There are 16 residues in the CDR3. V gave up 2 bases and J gave up 3 bases, with 11 bases separating them. CDR3 DNA sequence: TGTGCCAGCAGTTACACGGACCATGTTGGGGCCAACGTCCTGACTTTC. Translated, it gives CASSYTDHVGANVLTF.

Many counts were recorded for this clonotype. The chain joins TRBV5-1 to TRBJ1-2; 10 bases map to TRBD1. Unmatched junction bases numbered 5, after V lost 1 base and J lost 5 bases. The CDR3 extends over 15 amino acids. The germline CDR1 and CDR2 sequences are SGHRS and YFSETQ. The chain's CDR3 is CASSLQTGGSYGYTF. In DNA form, the CDR3 reads TGCGCCAGCAGCTTGCAGACAGGGGGCTCGTATGGCTACACCTTC.

There are many counts of this clonotype. This chain uses TRBV29-1 with TRBJ2-1; 9 nucleotides line up with TRBD1. V was pared by 2 bases and J by 7 bases, with 3 bases of the junction left unmatched. Germline CDR1 SQVTM, CDR2 ANQGSEA. This CDR3 comprises 13 residues. CDR3 in DNA: TGCAGCGTTGAAACAGGGGGCAGGAATGAGCAGTTCTTC. Protein sequence: CSVETGGRNEQFF.

V and J are TRBV20-1 and TRBJ1-2, with D unclear. Looked up from germline, CDR1 is DFQATT and CDR2 is SNEGSKA (reference sequence). Trimming took 2 bases from V and 6 from J, leaving 10 bases between them. CDR3 length: 12 amino acids. DNA of the CDR3: TGCAGTGCTAGATACCTCAAGAATGGCTACACCTTC. Its protein is CSARYLKNGYTF.

The gene calls are TRBV11-2 and TRBJ2-3; 11 positions agree with TRBD2. The V gene's germline CDR1 is SGHAT and CDR2 FQNNGV. The CDR3 extends over 16 amino acids. After removal of 6 bases from V and 8 bases from J, the junction contained 13 bases not matched to a gene. The CDR3: CASRTTSGTSAGTQYF. As DNA, the CDR3 is TGTGCCAGCAGAACGACTAGCGGGACTAGTGCGGGTACGCAGTATTTT.

The chain links TRBV5-1 to TRBJ2-1, with TRBD2 identical over 7 bases. The V segment lost 6 bases and the J segment 0 bases; nucleotides outside the gene matches: 15. Germline CDR1 and CDR2: SGHRS and YFSETQ. This CDR3 region has 18 residues. Here the CDR3 DNA reads TGCGCCAGCACCCGAAGCGGGGAGGCGGGGAGCTCCTACAATGAGCAGTTCTTC. It is translated as CASTRSGEAGSSYNEQFF.

The chain carries TRBV28 and TRBJ2-1; D may be TRBD2 (5 bases). Trimming removed 5 bases from V and 2 bases from J, with 19 bases in between. CDR1 and CDR2 (germline): MDHEN, SYDVKM. This CDR3 is built from 17 residues. The CDR3 nucleotides are TGTGCCAGCAGTCCGGAGGCCCTCCCACCGACCTACAATGAGCAGTTCTTC. It codes for CASSPEALPPTYNEQFF.

As for this clonotype: A much larger clone differs by one base, so this may be a read error. Because the CDR3 is missing its conserved closing phenylalanine or tryptophan, this is likely a read error. The chain links TRBV16 to TRBJ1-5; D gene ambiguous. The CDR3 contains 15 residues. V shed 4 bases and J shed 4 bases, with 14 bases lying between them. From germline, CDR1 is KGHSY and CDR2 FQNENV. CDR3 residues: CASSLRVAQNQPQHY. The CDR3 region has the DNA TGTGCCAGCAGCCTGAGGGTGGCACAGAATCAGCCCCAGCATTAT.

V usage is TRBV15 and J usage is TRBJ2-5; 7 nucleotides line up with TRBD2. The ends lost 3 bases at V and 0 bases at J; junction bases unmatched: 1. Germline CDR1 and CDR2: LNHNV and YYDKDF (reference sequence). The CDR3 runs to 14 residues. For the CDR3, the DNA is TGTGCCACCAGCAGGGCGGGGGACCAAGAGACCCAGTACTTC. Translation gives CATSRAGDQETQYF.

V gene TRBV20-1 combines with J gene TRBJ2-5; D is undetermined. V gave up 5 bases and J gave up 5 bases, with 12 bases separating them. Germline V gives CDR1 DFQATT, CDR2 SNEGSKA (reference sequence). This CDR3 is 12 amino acids long. DNA of the CDR3: TGCAGTGCTTCGACCTCGGCGGAGACCCAGTACTTC. Residues: CSASTSAETQYF.